Listed below are T cell receptor beta chains from one sample, sequenced in a study of Tregs in tolerant kidney transplant recipients. Produced via immunoSEQ multiplex PCR; TCRdb's table is partial and in-frame only. In the table there are around 61,000 clones, around 87% of which are singletons. Sequenced material: CD4+ T cells from blood (PBMCs), taken 6 months after the transplant. These TCRs come from a human patient who received a combined kidney and bone marrow transplant. These T cells may partly come from the graft donor. Each CDR3 is given with its conserved first and last residue. A D gene is named only where the DNA matches it firmly. Part of the rows lack a size; the others show once, few, many or a class for expanded clones.

CDR3aa,CDR3nt,abundance,j_gene,v_gene,d_gene
CASSPSHEQSLNTIYF,TGTGCCAGTAGTCCCTCCCATGAACAGTCTTTAAACACCATATATTTT,-,TRBJ1-3,TRBV19,-
CASSVSGTGVEQYF,TGTGCCAGCAGCGTTTCCGGGACAGGGGTCGAGCAGTACTTC,-,TRBJ2-7,TRBV9,TRBD1
CASSYTASYNEQFF,TGTGCCAGCAGTTATACAGCCTCCTACAATGAGCAGTTCTTC,-,TRBJ2-1,TRBV6-5,-
CASSLSGQGHEQYF,TGTGCCAGCAGCTTATCTGGACAGGGCCACGAGCAGTACTTC,-,TRBJ2-7,TRBV7-2,TRBD1
CASRPPAGIYGYTF,TGTGCCAGCAGACCACCGGCGGGAATCTATGGCTACACCTTC,-,TRBJ1-2,TRBV28,-
CAWRTGGRLAYGYTF,TGTGCCTGGAGAACAGGGGGGCGATTGGCCTATGGCTACACCTTC,-,TRBJ1-2,TRBV30,TRBD1
CSVGSDSGNTIYF,TGCAGCGTTGGGTCAGACTCTGGAAACACCATATATTTT,-,TRBJ1-3,TRBV29-1,-
CASSWTGGLETQYF,TGTGCCAGTTCATGGACAGGGGGCTTAGAGACCCAGTACTTC,-,TRBJ2-5,TRBV19,TRBD1
CATSRGGLAGSYNEQFF,TGTGCCACCAGCAGGGGGGGACTAGCGGGGTCCTACAATGAGCAGTTCTTC,once,TRBJ2-1,TRBV15,TRBD2
CASSFKGGSNQPQHF,TGTGCCAGCAGTTTTAAGGGGGGGAGCAATCAGCCCCAGCATTTT,-,TRBJ1-5,TRBV27,-
CASSPNQGIGNTIYF,TGTGCCAGCTCACCTAACCAGGGTATCGGAAACACCATATATTTT,-,TRBJ1-3,TRBV18,-
CASYAGDGLNEQFF,TGTGCCAGTTACGCGGGGGACGGACTGAATGAGCAGTTCTTC,-,TRBJ2-1,TRBV28,TRBD2
CASSQDGSRGLAGANVLTF,TGCGCCAGCAGCCAAGATGGGTCCAGGGGGCTGGCTGGGGCCAACGTCCTGACTTTC,-,TRBJ2-6,TRBV4-3,TRBD1
CASSLGQGVSNQPQHF,TGCGCCAGCAGCTTGGGACAGGGGGTGAGCAATCAGCCCCAGCATTTT,-,TRBJ1-5,TRBV5-1,TRBD1
CASSLAGVDYEQYF,TGCGCCAGCAGCTTGGCCGGGGTTGACTACGAGCAGTACTTC,-,TRBJ2-7,TRBV5-1,-
CASSPLRGRGPEKLFF,TGTGCCAGCAGCCCATTGAGGGGAAGGGGGCCTGAAAAACTGTTTTTT,-,TRBJ1-4,TRBV11-2,TRBD1
CASSILSTGNSYEQYF,TGTGCCAGTAGTATTCTTTCGACAGGAAACTCCTACGAGCAGTACTTC,-,TRBJ2-7,TRBV19,-
CASSPGLAGVTYEQYF,TGCGCCAGCAGCCCGGGACTAGCGGGAGTTACCTACGAGCAGTACTTC,few,TRBJ2-7,TRBV5-1,TRBD2
CATSRDPPQAPNEKLFF,TGTGCCACCAGCAGAGATCCACCACAGGCCCCTAATGAAAAACTGTTTTTT,-,TRBJ1-4,TRBV15,-
CASRQTGDYSYEQYF,TGTGCCAGCCGCCAGACAGGGGACTATTCCTACGAGCAGTACTTC,-,TRBJ2-7,TRBV6-1,-
CASSLGPTVSRRTEAFF,TGTGCCAGCAGCTTAGGGCCGACTGTATCCCGGAGGACTGAAGCTTTCTTT,-,TRBJ1-1,TRBV7-3,-
CASSPPTGLGYGYTF,TGTGCCAGCTCACCACCTACAGGGTTGGGGTATGGCTACACCTTC,-,TRBJ1-2,TRBV18,-
CASSRALGGQPQHF,TGTGCCAGCAGTCGAGCTCTGGGGGGTCAGCCCCAGCATTTT,-,TRBJ1-5,TRBV6-5,-
CASSMGTGGANVLTF,TGTGCCAGTAGTATGGGGACAGGCGGGGCCAACGTCCTGACTTTC,once,TRBJ2-6,TRBV19,TRBD1
CASSVKSTSGQYF,TGTGCCAGCAGCGTCAAGTCGACTAGCGGGCAGTACTTC,-,TRBJ2-7,TRBV9,TRBD2
CASSQGRETEAFF,TGTGCCAGCTCACAGGGGAGGGAGACTGAAGCTTTCTTT,-,TRBJ1-1,TRBV18,-
CASSIAGAPYEQYF,TGTGCCAGTAGTATAGCTGGGGCCCCCTACGAGCAGTACTTC,-,TRBJ2-7,TRBV19,-
CASSLVAGLSYEQYF,TGTGCCAGCAGCTTAGTCGCGGGGCTCTCCTACGAGCAGTACTTC,once,TRBJ2-7,TRBV7-2,-
CASSEVVGATNHVEAFF,TGTGCCAGCAGTGAAGTGGTGGGGGCGACGAACCACGTTGAAGCTTTCTTT,-,TRBJ1-1,TRBV6-1,-
CASSLGTVNNSPLHF,TGTGCCAGCTCACTCGGGACAGTCAATAATTCCCCCCTCCACTTT,-,TRBJ1-6,TRBV18,TRBD1
CASSLGTSGKDEQYF,TGTGCCAGCAGCTTGGGCACCTCGGGAAAGGACGAGCAGTACTTC,-,TRBJ2-7,TRBV5-4,-
CASSLFPGYSSQHF,TGCGCCAGCAGCTTGTTTCCAGGGTATTCTTCACAGCATTTT,-,TRBJ1-5,TRBV5-1,-
CASSITVLNQPQHF,TGTGCCAGTAGTATAACAGTCCTCAATCAGCCCCAGCATTTT,-,TRBJ1-5,TRBV19,-
CASSLILRSSGSSYEQYF,TGTGCCAGCAGCTTAATACTACGATCTAGCGGGAGCTCCTACGAGCAGTACTTC,-,TRBJ2-7,TRBV7-2,TRBD2
CASSGQGGQPQHF,TGTGCCAGCAGTGGACAGGGTGGCCAGCCCCAGCATTTT,-,TRBJ1-5,TRBV2,TRBD1
CASSYRDRDSPLHF,TGCGCCAGCAGCTACCGGGACAGGGACTCACCCCTCCACTTT,-,TRBJ1-6,TRBV5-1,TRBD1
CASSRTGGQPQHF,TGTGCCAGCAGTCGGACAGGGGGTCAGCCCCAGCATTTT,-,TRBJ1-5,TRBV28,TRBD1
CASRNQASTDTQYF,TGTGCCAGCAGGAATCAAGCTAGCACAGATACGCAGTATTTT,-,TRBJ2-3,TRBV6-6,-